The sequence of this T cell receptor beta chain was determined in a study of shared clonotypes between healthy human individuals. This clone has more than one count but fewer than ten. Its specificity is not known. Regarding the study as a whole: The study generally estimated greater richness for naive than memory subsets. A reduction in generation probabilities was seen for non-shared clonotypes relative to those shared by all four donors.

Original processing notes: Junction-only sequences produced by ImmunoSEQ had no quality scores, so filtering differed. Assay: immunoSEQ multiplex PCR; the TCRdb copy retains only in-frame clones and omits some. From that table come the V and J calls and clone size; the DNA was used to work out D and trimming. Of 230,000 or so clones detected, approximately 65% appear once; the ten largest clones hold around 10%. Between the trimmed V and J ends, which lost 4 bases and 3 bases, there was a span of 13 bases. The CDR3 spans 14 residues. Germline loops: CDR1 SNHLY, CDR2 FYNNEI. This chain links TRBV2 with TRBJ2-7, with a weak D call TRBD1 (5 bases). This TCR was sampled from a man aged 30-40 years in good health. The sequenced sample consisted of memory CD4+ T cells sorted from blood. This sample's subset: CD45RA-negative fraction. CDR3 protein: CASSAATGRYEQYF. Here the CDR3 DNA reads TGTGCCAGCAGTGCCGCCACAGGACGCTACGAGCAGTACTTC.